This is a list of T cell receptor beta chains from one sample in a study of PD-L1 blockade in urothelial cancer. Libraries were prepared by immunoSEQ multiplex PCR; TCRdb keeps only in-frame clonotypes and omits some of them. The profile shows approximately 79,000 clones, just under 85% of them singletons. Sequenced here: PBMCs, sampled around atezolizumab (anti-PD-L1) treatment. Every receptor here comes from a man aged 35 to 55 with urothelial cancer. Each CDR3 is given with its conserved first and last residue. Each record gives: J gene, clone size, D gene, V gene, CDR3 DNA, CDR3 protein. The D gene is left open where the match is weak. Some rows have no size entry. The others give once, few or many, or a class for an expanded clone.

>TRBJ2-1|NA|NA|TRBV7-8
TGTGCCAGCAGCTTAAGGTGGGAGGGGGGGAATGAGCAGTTCTTC
CASSLRWEGGNEQFF
>TRBJ1-1|NA|NA|TRBV5-1
TGCGCCAGCAGCTTGACAGGGTTCTCGAACACTGAAGCTTTCTTT
CASSLTGFSNTEAFF
>TRBJ1-2|once|NA|TRBV6-5
TGTGCCAGCAGTTACTCAGCGGTCAGGGGTTTCCATGGCTACACCTTC
CASSYSAVRGFHGYTF
>TRBJ1-2|NA|TRBD1|TRBV5-1
TGCGCCAGCAGCGGACAGGGTTATGGCTACACCTTC
CASSGQGYGYTF
>TRBJ2-2|NA|TRBD2|TRBV2
TGTGCCAGCACCCCGGGGGGGGCGGGCGGGGAGCTGTTTTTT
CASTPGGAGGELFF
>TRBJ2-2|once|NA|TRBV28
TGTGCCAGCAGATCCGGGATCCGAACCGGGGAGCTGTTTTTT
CASRSGIRTGELFF
>TRBJ2-7|NA|TRBD2|TRBV28
TGTGCCAGCAGTTTGGGCGGGAGCGGCTACGAGCAGTACTTC
CASSLGGSGYEQYF
>TRBJ2-7|NA|TRBD1|TRBV7-3
TGTGCCAGCAGCCTCGGACAGGGACTCTCCTACGAGCAGTACTTC
CASSLGQGLSYEQYF
>TRBJ2-7|once|TRBD2|TRBV4-1
TGCGCCAGCAGCCAACAGGGGACTAGCGGCTCCTACGAGCAGTACTTC
CASSQQGTSGSYEQYF
>TRBJ1-4|NA|TRBD1|TRBV5-1
TGCGCCAGCAGCTCCTCCGGGACAGGGGATGAAAAACTGTTTTTT
CASSSSGTGDEKLFF
>TRBJ2-5|NA|NA|TRBV5-6
TGTGCCAGCAGCTTGGAGGGGGTCCAAGAGACCCAGTACTTC
CASSLEGVQETQYF
>TRBJ2-3|NA|NA|TRBV15
TGTGCCACCAGCAGAGGGGAGTATTCAGATACGCAGTATTTT
CATSRGEYSDTQYF
>TRBJ2-7|NA|NA|TRBV27
TGTGCCAGCAGTTTATCATGGCAGGTCTCCTACGAGCAGTACTTC
CASSLSWQVSYEQYF
>TRBJ1-4|NA|TRBD1|TRBV2
TGTGCCAGCAGCCACAGGGGAACTAATGAAAAACTGTTTTTT
CASSHRGTNEKLFF
>TRBJ2-7|NA|TRBD2|TRBV5-5
TGTGCCAGCAGATCCAACCTAGCGGGAGCCTACGAGCAGTACTTC
CASRSNLAGAYEQYF
>TRBJ2-1|NA|TRBD1|TRBV19
TGTGCCAGTAGTAGAGACGCCGGGACAGGGGCAACATCTGAGCAGTTCTTC
CASSRDAGTGATSEQFF
>TRBJ2-3|NA|NA|TRBV29-1
TGCAGCGTTGGCGGGGATACGCAGTATTTT
CSVGGDTQYF
>TRBJ1-1|NA|TRBD1|TRBV9
TGTGCCAGCAGCCCGAGCCTCGGACAGGGGGCGCGGTCTGAAGCTTTCTTT
CASSPSLGQGARSEAFF
>TRBJ2-2|once|TRBD1|TRBV2
TGTGCCAGCGGGGGACAGGGGACTACCGGGGAGCTGTTTTTT
CASGGQGTTGELFF
>TRBJ1-2|NA|NA|TRBV18
TGTGCCAGCTCCCGAAACCTAGACAGGCTCTATGGCTACACCTTC
CASSRNLDRLYGYTF
>TRBJ2-3|NA|TRBD2|TRBV5-1
TGCGCCAGCACACGCGGTGACGGGAGGGCCGCACACACAGATACGCAGTATTTT
CASTRGDGRAAHTDTQYF
>TRBJ2-7|NA|NA|TRBV27
TGTGCCAGCAGTTTAACCGACAGGTTTTCCTACGAGCAGTACTTC
CASSLTDRFSYEQYF
>TRBJ1-4|NA|NA|TRBV5-6
TGTGCCAGCAGCCGGCCCGGAGATTTTGCGCTGTTTTTT
CASSRPGDFALFF
>TRBJ2-3|NA|TRBD1|TRBV6-1
TGTGCCAGCAGGGGGGTGACAGGGGCAGATACGCAGTATTTT
CASRGVTGADTQYF
>TRBJ1-1|few|NA|TRBV28
TGTGCCAGCAGTTTGGCCCTCACCCCGGGGACTGAAGCTTTCTTT
CASSLALTPGTEAFF
>TRBJ1-1|NA|TRBD1|TRBV27
TGTGCCAGCAGTCCGTACAGGGGGCGCGAGAGTGAAGCTTTCTTT
CASSPYRGRESEAFF
>TRBJ2-1|NA|NA|TRBV27
TGTGCCAGCAGTTCGCCGGGACTCTCGGGTGAGCAGTTCTTC
CASSSPGLSGEQFF
>TRBJ1-1|NA|NA|TRBV6-5
TGTGCCAGCAGTTACTCTGTCAGGGTGGAGACTGAAGCTTTCTTT
CASSYSVRVETEAFF
>TRBJ2-1|once|NA|TRBV25-1
TGTGCCAGCAGTGCCCGGTTCGTTGAGGGTCTCAATGAGCAGTTCTTC
CASSARFVEGLNEQFF
>TRBJ2-7|NA|NA|TRBV15
TGTGCCACCAGCATAGTACCCTTGGGCCCGGCGGGTCCCTACGAGCAGTACTTC
CATSIVPLGPAGPYEQYF
>TRBJ2-1|NA|TRBD2|TRBV5-1
TGCGCCAGCACCACACTAGCGGGAGGGAAGAGTGAGCAGTTCTTC
CASTTLAGGKSEQFF
>TRBJ2-1|few|TRBD2|TRBV7-2
TGTGCCAGCAGCCCACCCGGGACTAGCGGCAATGAGCAGTTCTTC
CASSPPGTSGNEQFF
>TRBJ2-1|NA|NA|TRBV4-1
TGCGCCAGCAGCCAAGGTCCTAATGAGCAGTTCTTC
CASSQGPNEQFF
>TRBJ1-2|NA|NA|TRBV21-1
TGTGCCAGCAGCGGAAGGACAGCGATAAATGGCTACACCTTC
CASSGRTAINGYTF
>TRBJ2-1|NA|TRBD2|TRBV5-5
TGTGCCAGCAGCTTGATTGGGGTAGCGGGAGTCGTGTCCTACAATGAGCAGTTCTTC
CASSLIGVAGVVSYNEQFF
>TRBJ2-4|NA|TRBD1|TRBV14
TGTGCCAGCAGCCAACAGGGGGCCGGCATTCAGTACTTC
CASSQQGAGIQYF
>TRBJ2-7|NA|TRBD1|TRBV7-8
TGTGCCAGCAGCCTCCGGGACAGGGCCTACGAGCAGTACTTC
CASSLRDRAYEQYF
>TRBJ2-1|NA|NA|TRBV5-1
TGCGCCAGCAGCTTGGCACAGTACAATGAGCAGTTCTTC
CASSLAQYNEQFF
>TRBJ1-1|NA|TRBD1|TRBV11-3
TGTGCCAGCAGCATCCGGACAGGGACTGAAGCTTTCTTT
CASSIRTGTEAFF
>TRBJ2-1|NA|NA|TRBV13
TGTGCCAGCAGCTTAAGTCTCCAGGGGACCACCTACAATGAGCAGTTCTTC
CASSLSLQGTTYNEQFF
>TRBJ2-7|few|NA|TRBV29-1
TGCAGCGTTGATACGGACAGAACCTACGAGCAGTACTTC
CSVDTDRTYEQYF
>TRBJ2-6|NA|NA|TRBV7-3
TGTGCCAGCAGCTCCAGGGGCGGGTCTGGGGCCAACGTCCTGACTTTC
CASSSRGGSGANVLTF
>TRBJ2-7|NA|TRBD2|TRBV28
TGTGCCAGCAAAGAAAGCGGGACCATCGAGCAGTACTTC
CASKESGTIEQYF
>TRBJ1-3|NA|TRBD1|TRBV27
TGTGCCAGCAGTCCACAGGGGGCTGGAAACACCATATATTTT
CASSPQGAGNTIYF
>TRBJ2-7|NA|NA|TRBV4-2
TGTGCCAGCAGCCAAGACCCGGGGGATGCCTACGAGCAGTACTTC
CASSQDPGDAYEQYF
>TRBJ2-7|NA|NA|TRBV11-2
TGTGCCAGCAGCTTAGGTGGAGAGACCTACGAGCAGTACTTC
CASSLGGETYEQYF
>TRBJ2-2|once|TRBD2|TRBV5-1
TGCGCCAGCAGCTTGGCCGCGGGAGCGCGCACCGGGGAGCTGTTTTTT
CASSLAAGARTGELFF
>TRBJ2-2|NA|TRBD2|TRBV27
TGTGCCAGCTCCCCCCTAGCGGGACGGGCTGGTCCCGGGGAGCTGTTTTTT
CASSPLAGRAGPGELFF
>TRBJ2-5|NA|TRBD2|TRBV5-4
TGTGCCAGCAGCCCGAGGGAGGGCCGCCAAGAGACCCAGTACTTC
CASSPREGRQETQYF
>TRBJ1-1|NA|NA|TRBV18
TGTGCCAGCTCACCGCTGCCAGAGGGCACTGAAGCTTTCTTT
CASSPLPEGTEAFF
>TRBJ2-5|NA|NA|TRBV28
TGTGCCAGCATCCAGGGAAGTTTAGAGACCCAGTACTTC
CASIQGSLETQYF
>TRBJ1-2|NA|NA|TRBV30
TGTGCCTGGAGTGTAGGGGTTGGGGGCTACACCTTC
CAWSVGVGGYTF
>TRBJ2-5|NA|NA|TRBV5-1
TGCGCCAGCAGCTTGTCTCCAGGGCAGATTCAAGAGACCCAGTACTTC
CASSLSPGQIQETQYF
>TRBJ1-5|medium-sized|NA|TRBV19
TGTGCGTCGGGACAAAACCCCTATCAGCCCCAGCATTTT
CASGQNPYQPQHF
>TRBJ1-3|NA|TRBD1|TRBV2
TGTGCCGGACAGGGCGAAGGTGGAAACACCATATATTTT
CAGQGEGGNTIYF
>TRBJ2-1|NA|TRBD1|TRBV4-1
TGCGCCAGCAGCCAAGTCAGGGACAGGGGCAATGAGCAGTTCTTC
CASSQVRDRGNEQFF
>TRBJ1-1|NA|NA|TRBV28
TGTGCCAGCAGTTTGGTCCCGGTAAACACTGAAGCTTTCTTT
CASSLVPVNTEAFF
>TRBJ1-2|NA|NA|TRBV6-4
TGTGCCAGCAGTGACCGTCAGGGCGCTAACTATGGCTACACCTTC
CASSDRQGANYGYTF
>TRBJ1-4|once|NA|TRBV23-1
TGCGCCAGCAGTCAATCCCCCGGAGGGGTGGGGAGAGGATGGACTGAAAAACTGTTTTTT
CASSQSPGGVGRGWTEKLFF
>TRBJ2-3|once|NA|TRBV28
TGTGCCAGCAGGACCTCGGGACTCTTGGCAGATACGCAGTATTTT
CASRTSGLLADTQYF